Following are 9 T cell receptor beta chains from one sample sequenced in a study of shared clonotypes between healthy human individuals (dated by TCRdb to 2018 to 2020). Libraries were built with the immunoSEQ multiplex PCR assay. The table comes from immuneACCESS by way of TCRdb, which keeps in-frame sequences with V and J called. Part of the clones is missing from these tables; in studies checked, under half for an unresolved V gene and the rest for unknown reasons. This sample lists 980,000 or so clones; over 75% were detected once. The top ten clones comprise about 1.5% of the sample. Specimen: memory CD4+ T cells sorted from blood. Sample cell subset or site, as interpreted from the label and publication: CD45RA-negative fraction. The receptors shown here come from a man between 18 and 35 years old in good health.

The chain employs TRBV14 and TRBJ2-1, with D possibly matching TRBD2 (6 bases). V was shortened by 2 bases and J by 5 bases, with 25 bases between the two germline ends. CDR3 length equals 19 residues. Germline V lookup: CDR1 SGHDN, CDR2 FVKESK. The CDR3 DNA reads as TGTGCCAGCAGCCAATTTTTAGGGAACGGGCTAGCGATAGACAATGAGCAGTTCTTC. Translated: CASSQFLGNGLAIDNEQFF. Combining the CDR3 with reference TRBV14 and TRBJ2-1 gives the whole variable domain EAGVTQFPSHSVIEKGQTVTLRCDPISGHDNLYWYRRVMGKEIKFLLHFVKESKQDESGMPNNRFLAERTGGTYSTLKVQPAELEDSGVYFCASSQFLGNGLAIDNEQFFGPGTRLTVL.

The J gene is TRBJ2-2, the V gene TRBV5-1; D ambiguous. Per the germline V gene, CDR1 is SGHRS and CDR2 is YFSETQ. The CDR3 consists of 12 residues. V lost 8 bases to trimming and J lost 3 bases, with 8 bases between them. This CDR3 reads CASRVDTGELFF. For the CDR3, the DNA is TGCGCCAGTAGAGTGGACACCGGGGAGCTGTTTTTT.

V and J are TRBV10-3 and TRBJ1-6; D remains unclear. The CDR3 consists of 14 residues. Germline V gene lookup returns CDR1 ENHRY and CDR2 SYGVKD. Trimming stripped 6 bases from V and 8 bases from J, with 14 bases between. The chain's CDR3 is CAIRSGTDDSPLHF. CDR3 sequence (DNA): TGTGCCATCAGGTCGGGAACCGACGATTCACCCCTCCACTTT.

This clone has just one count. The V gene is TRBV10-3, the J gene TRBJ2-2, with 12 nucleotides matching TRBD1. V lost 7 bases, J lost 7 bases, and 13 bases stayed unmatched. The CDR3 length is 17 residues. Germline CDR1 ENHRY, CDR2 SYGVKD. The CDR3 coding sequence is TGTGCCATCACCACCTCCGGGACAGGGGGCGGAAGCGGGGAGCTGTTTTTT. It yields the protein CAITTSGTGGGSGELFF.

A single count supports this clone. The V and J genes are TRBV7-9 and TRBJ2-7; 10 nucleotides match TRBD2. There are 15 residues in the CDR3. Germline V CDR1 and CDR2: SEHNR, FQNEAQ (reference sequence). V lost 1 base and J lost 7; bases outside the gene matches: 7. This CDR3 reads CASSLVLAGSREQYF. DNA for the CDR3: TGTGCCAGCAGCTTAGTACTAGCGGGATCTCGAGAGCAGTACTTC.

The rearrangement uses TRBV7-9 and TRBJ1-3; D gene unclear. The CDR3 is 16 amino acids. V was cut by 4 bases and J by 0 bases, with 13 bases left in between. Germline CDR1 SEHNR, CDR2 FQNEAQ (reference sequence). In nucleotides, the CDR3 is TGTGCCAGCAGCTCACACTTCACCGGCTCTGGAAACACCATATATTTT. Residues: CASSSHFTGSGNTIYF.

This clone was seen more than once but under ten times. The DNA of the CDR3 is TGTGCCAGCAGTGAATTGCTAGCAGGAACAGATACGCAGTATTTT. As protein: CASSELLAGTDTQYF. The genes are TRBV25-1 and TRBJ2-3, with a tentative D call TRBD2 (5 bases). The ends were cut back, 1 base at V and 3 bases at J, with 11 bases in the middle. This CDR3 has 15 residues. Germline assignment: CDR1 MGHDK and CDR2 SYGVNS.

The CDR3 sequence is CAITFSGNTDTQYF. Here the CDR3 DNA reads TGTGCCATCACCTTTAGCGGAAACACAGATACGCAGTATTTT. The chain carries TRBV10-3 and TRBJ2-3; D might be TRBD2 (6 bases). There are 14 residues in the CDR3. The ends were cut back, 7 bases at V and 2 bases at J, with 13 bases in the middle. Per the germline V gene, CDR1 is ENHRY and CDR2 is SYGVKD.

The chain is built from TRBV6-1 and TRBJ1-2, with D maybe TRBD1 (5 bases). CDR1 and CDR2 (germline): MNHNS, SASEGT. V was trimmed by 6 bases and J by 4 bases, leaving 18 bases between them. The CDR3 loop spans 15 amino acids. The CDR3 loop reads CASRSRGDLGYGYTF. The CDR3 DNA reads as TGTGCCAGCAGGTCTCGGGGGGACCTCGGCTATGGCTACACCTTC.